What follows is one T cell receptor (beta chain) and its context. What it binds is not known. The source of the sample is a study of cytomegalovirus exposure and HLA in healthy donors. The study, taken as a whole, reports: Common viral pathogens seemed, in a later analysis, to connect with several of the most significant clusters.

Germline CDR1 is SGDLS and CDR2 is YYNGEE. The CDR3 consists of 15 residues. Trimming at V came to 4 bases and at J to 7 bases, leaving 11 bases not matched to a gene. Primers for the PCR totalled 60 Vbeta and 13 Jbeta. Clones were read by immunoSEQ multiplex PCR, and TCRdb kept only the in-frame ones, dropping some. The profile shows about 160,000 clones, 82% of them singletons. The sample consisted of PBMCs. This rearrangement joins TRBV9 to TRBJ1-1; 9 bases fit TRBD1. The sequence was obtained from a girl aged 10 to 17 in good health and CMV-seropositive. DNA of the CDR3: TGTGCCAGCAGCCCTATACAGGGGGCGCGTAGTGAAGCTTTCTTT. It specifies CASSPIQGARSEAFF. The variable domain in full, completed from reference TRBV9 and TRBJ1-1, reads DSGVTQTPKHLITATGQRVTLRCSPRSGDLSVYWYQQSLDQGLQFLIQYYNGEERAKGNILERFSAQQFPDLHSELNLSSLELGDSALYFCASSPIQGARSEAFFGQGTRLTVV.